This entry lists 20 T cell receptor beta chains sequenced from one sample in a study of patients and donors after allogeneic stem cell transplantation. MiXCR was run by TCRdb on the RT-PCR reads, yielding one entry per CDR3 protein. The sample includes about 200,000 distinct CDR3 sequences, around two fifths of them seen just once. Sequencing was done on a sample of blood, either unsorted or a sorted T cell fraction (not recorded which). Every receptor here comes from a human donor who was either an allogeneic HSCT recipient or a stem cell or donor lymphocyte infusion donor (not recorded which). It is not recorded whose cells these are; they may come from a transplant donor.

In DNA form, the CDR3 reads TGTGCCAGCAGCTCCCGGGGGGACAGTAACACCGGGGAGCTGTTTTTT. As protein: CASSSRGDSNTGELFF. This sequence joins TRBV7-9 and TRBJ2-2, with D perhaps matching TRBD1 or TRBD2 (7 bases each). The germline gives CDR1 SEHNR, CDR2 FQNEAQ (reference sequence). The CDR3 contains 16 residues. Deletions cut 4 bases from V and 2 bases from J, with 14 bases between.

V is TRBV4-1 and J is TRBJ1-1; possibly TRBD1 for D (6 bases). From germline, CDR1 is MGHRA and CDR2 YSYEKL. CDR3 size: 15 residues. The V gene lost 4 bases and the J gene lost 5 bases, with 17 bases spanning the gap. Here the CDR3 reads CASSLMLQGGTEAFF. The CDR3, as DNA: TGCGCCAGCAGCCTGATGCTACAGGGAGGGACTGAAGCTTTCTTT.

The sample holds a few counts of this clonotype. The V and J genes are TRBV12-3 or TRBV12-4 and TRBJ1-5; D is uncertain. This CDR3 comprises 13 residues. Trimming shortened V by 2 bases and J by 3 bases, and 5 bases separated the two germline ends. The CDR3: CASSLSDNQPQHF. The CDR3 nucleotides read TGTGCCAGCAGTTTATCCGACAATCAGCCCCAGCATTTT.

This clonotype was seen only a few times. The rearrangement links TRBV12-3 or TRBV12-4 to TRBJ1-2; TRBD1 agrees at 12 bases. The CDR3 spans 16 residues. With 3 bases clipped from V and 4 bases from J, the junction kept 6 bases outside the gene matches. The CDR3 is CASSFRDRGRTYGYTF. CDR3 DNA: TGTGCCAGCAGTTTCCGGGACAGGGGGCGCACCTATGGCTACACCTTC.

The gene calls are TRBV5-1 and TRBJ2-7, with 7 bases matching TRBD1. The V gene end was trimmed by 0 bases and the J gene end by 4 bases; junction bases not matched to a gene: 7. The CDR3 has 15 amino acids. Germline CDR1 is SGHRS and CDR2 is YFSETQ. Here the CDR3 reads CASSLGGGASYEQYF. CDR3 nucleotide sequence: TGCGCCAGCAGCTTGGGAGGGGGCGCCTCATACGAGCAGTACTTC.

The chain joins TRBV28 to TRBJ2-1; 9 positions match TRBD2. Looked up from germline, CDR1 is MDHEN and CDR2 is SYDVKM. V gave up 2 bases and J gave up 5 bases; unmatched junction bases: 4. The CDR3 length is 15 residues. The CDR3 region is CASSLRASGDNEQFF. Here the CDR3 DNA reads TGTGCCAGCAGTTTAAGGGCTAGCGGGGACAATGAGCAGTTCTTC. The full variable domain, in which reference TRBV28 and TRBJ2-1 provide the parts outside the CDR3, is DVKVTQSSRYLVKRTGEKVFLECVQDMDHENMFWYRQDPGLGLRLIYFSYDVKMKEKGDIPEGYSVSREKKERFSLILESASTNQTSMYLCASSLRASGDNEQFFGPGTRLTVL.

As DNA, the CDR3 is TGTGCCAGCAGTTTTGGCAGAAGCACAGATACGCAGTATTTT. As protein: CASSFGRSTDTQYF. The chain joins TRBV12-3 or TRBV12-4 to TRBJ2-3; no reliable D call. This CDR3 spans 14 amino acids. Deletions cut 3 bases from V and 0 bases from J, with 7 bases between.

The chain has TRBV19 and TRBJ1-1, with D maybe TRBD1 (5 bases). Trimming left V 6 bases short and J 7 bases short, with 9 bases between. The CDR3 has 11 amino acids. Germline values: CDR1 LNHDA, CDR2 SQIVND (reference sequence). This chain's CDR3 is CASRQGIEAFF. The CDR3 coding sequence is TGTGCCAGTAGGCAGGGTATTGAAGCTTTCTTT.

V and J are TRBV7-9 and TRBJ1-3; D gene uncertain. Germline V gives CDR1 SEHNR, CDR2 FQNEAQ (reference sequence). This CDR3 is 19 amino acids long. The germline V and J ends were trimmed by 1 base and 4 bases, with 23 bases remaining between them. For the CDR3, the DNA is TGTGCCAGCAGCTTAGAAGTATCCCGACCGGTGGTATCCGGAAACACCATATATTTT. Its translation is CASSLEVSRPVVSGNTIYF.

The V gene is TRBV5-1, the J gene TRBJ2-5; the D is unclear. Germline CDR1 SGHRS, CDR2 YFSETQ. The length of the CDR3 is 12 residues. Trimming took off 5 bases at V and 6 bases at J, with 11 bases between the two ends. This chain's CDR3 is CASSGIVKTQYF. The CDR3 nucleotides are TGCGCCAGCAGTGGGATCGTAAAGACCCAGTACTTC.

This clonotype was detected ten times or more. The chain joins TRBV20-1 to TRBJ2-3; D call uncertain. Germline V lookup: CDR1 DFQATT, CDR2 SNEGSKA (reference sequence). This CDR3 is 14 amino acids long. V lost 2 bases to trimming and J lost 0 bases, with 9 bases between them. As DNA, the CDR3 is TGCAGTGCTAGACAGGAGACTAGCACAGATACGCAGTATTTT. Its protein product is CSARQETSTDTQYF.

This chain links TRBV24-1 with TRBJ2-5; a possible D gene is TRBD1 (7 bases). The CDR3 spans 16 residues. V lost 5 bases and J lost 2, with 17 bases in between. The germline V gene encodes CDR1 KGHDR and CDR2 SFDVKD. CDR3 coding DNA: TGTGCCACCAGTGCCTCTTCCAGGGGGGTTCAAGAGACCCAGTACTTC. Its translation: CATSASSRGVQETQYF.

V and J are TRBV5-4 and TRBJ1-1; 8 nucleotides align to TRBD1. With V trimmed by 1 base and J by 3 bases, 2 bases remained unmatched. The CDR3 is 14 amino acids. Germline assignment: CDR1 SGHNT and CDR2 YYREEE (reference sequence). The CDR3 is CASSLRTGHTEAFF. The CDR3 DNA follows: TGTGCCAGCAGCTTGAGGACAGGGCACACTGAAGCTTTCTTT. Based on the CDR3 plus reference TRBV5-4 and TRBJ1-1, the full variable domain is ETGVTQSPTHLIKTRGQQVTLRCSSQSGHNTVSWYQQALGQGPQFIFQYYREEENGRGNFPPRFSGLQFPNYSSELNVNALELDDSALYLCASSLRTGHTEAFFGQGTRLTVV.

The chain links TRBV6-6 to TRBJ1-2, with a possible D match to TRBD1 (5 bases). The CDR3 sequence is 16 residues long. V was trimmed by 4 bases and J by 0 bases, leaving 15 bases between them. The germline V gene has CDR1 MNHNY and CDR2 SVGAGI (reference sequence). Here the CDR3 reads CASSSLSRGANYGYTF. In nucleotides, the CDR3 is TGTGCCAGCAGTTCTTTGTCCCGGGGGGCTAACTATGGCTACACCTTC.

This clonotype was picked up a small number of times. The gene calls are TRBV6-5 and TRBJ1-2; TRBD1 matches at 8 bases. Germline values: CDR1 MNHEY, CDR2 SVGAGI. This CDR3 is built from 13 residues. V shed 6 bases, J shed 7 bases, and the junction held 7 bases outside the gene matches. Here the CDR3 reads CASRPGGGGGYTF. Written as DNA, the CDR3 is TGTGCCAGCAGACCAGGGGGCGGCGGTGGCTACACCTTC.

This clonotype has more than one count but fewer than ten. The chain recombines TRBV4-1 with TRBJ1-2; the D is unclear. Germline CDR1 reads MGHRA; CDR2 reads YSYEKL. The CDR3 spans 15 residues. V shed 3 bases and J shed 4 bases, with 15 bases lying between them. CDR3 loop: CASSHHVGRTYGYTF. The CDR3 DNA is TGCGCCAGCAGCCACCATGTAGGACGGACCTATGGCTACACCTTC.

This chain uses TRBV5-1 with TRBJ2-5; 11 bases match TRBD1. Germline V gene lookup returns CDR1 SGHRS and CDR2 YFSETQ. With V trimmed by 3 bases and J by 3 bases, 1 base remained unmatched. CDR3 size: 14 residues. The CDR3 region is CASSWTGGEETQYF. CDR3 nucleotides: TGCGCCAGCAGCTGGACAGGGGGCGAAGAGACCCAGTACTTC.

The V and J genes are TRBV9 and TRBJ2-1, with 11 bases identical to TRBD2. The germline gives CDR1 SGDLS, CDR2 YYNGEE. The CDR3 has 15 amino acids. After removal of 4 bases from V and 5 bases from J, the junction contained 5 bases not matched to a gene. In DNA, the CDR3 is TGTGCCAGCAGCCCTAGCGGGGGGTCCGACAATGAGCAGTTCTTC. It translates to CASSPSGGSDNEQFF.

V gene TRBV5-1 combines with J gene TRBJ1-5, with D unresolved. The CDR3 totals 16 residues. CDR1 and CDR2 (germline): SGHRS, YFSETQ. Between the trimmed V and J ends, which lost 2 bases and 5 bases, there was a span of 17 bases. The CDR3 nucleotides read TGCGCCAGCAGCTTAACGGACTCCCGGATTTATCAGCCCCAGCATTTT. Translating it yields CASSLTDSRIYQPQHF.

This clonotype has more than one count but fewer than ten. V and J are TRBV5-1 and TRBJ1-3, with a weak D call TRBD1 (6 bases). Looked up from germline, CDR1 is SGHRS and CDR2 is YFSETQ. The CDR3 spans 14 residues. Trimming pared 5 bases from V and 0 bases from J, leaving 9 bases between. The CDR3 is CASSRTVSGNTIYF. The CDR3 bases are TGCGCCAGCAGTAGGACAGTCTCTGGAAACACCATATATTTT.